This entry features one T cell receptor (beta chain) sequence. Antigen specificity is unknown. The sample originates from a study of T cell responses to AZD1222 COVID-19 vaccine. Both about-4-week and about-12-week second-dose recipients were combined. This CDR3 is 13 amino acids long. V dropped 1 base and J dropped 4 bases, with 10 bases sitting between them. The germline V gene encodes CDR1 GTSNPN and CDR2 SVGIG (reference sequence). The assay was immunoSEQ multiplex PCR, and TCRdb's table has in-frame clones only and misses some. The table shows 150,000 to 200,000 clones, with 90% to 95% occurring only once. Study-level points and caveats: Following two doses of AZD1222, Spike-specific TCR breadth and depth rose. Only a handful of AZD1222 recipients, more than five in all, had baseline seropositivity. Repertoires in all cases were sampled only once the peak T cell response had passed.

Sequenced here: peripheral blood, sampled 28 days after the second AZD1222 dose. The receptor's source is an adult who received the AZD1222 COVID-19 vaccine. This sequence joins TRBV30 and TRBJ1-1; tentative D call: TRBD1 (5 bases). This CDR3 reads CAWSGGVSTEAFF. As DNA, the CDR3 is TGTGCCTGGAGTGGGGGGGTTAGCACTGAAGCTTTCTTT.